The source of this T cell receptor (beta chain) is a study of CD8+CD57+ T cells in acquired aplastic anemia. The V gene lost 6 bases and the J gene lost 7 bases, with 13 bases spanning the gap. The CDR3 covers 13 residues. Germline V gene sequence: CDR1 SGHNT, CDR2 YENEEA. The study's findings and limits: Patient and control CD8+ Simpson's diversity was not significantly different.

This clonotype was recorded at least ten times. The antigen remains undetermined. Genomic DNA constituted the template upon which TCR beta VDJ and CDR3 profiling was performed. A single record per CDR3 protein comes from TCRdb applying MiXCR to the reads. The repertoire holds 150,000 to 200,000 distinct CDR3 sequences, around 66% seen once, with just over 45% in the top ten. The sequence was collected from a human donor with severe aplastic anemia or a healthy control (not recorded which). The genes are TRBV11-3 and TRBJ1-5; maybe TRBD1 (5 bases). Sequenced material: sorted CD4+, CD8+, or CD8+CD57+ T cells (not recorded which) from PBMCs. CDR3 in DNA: TGTGCCAGCAGTATTGGGACCTGGCAGCCCCAGCATTTT. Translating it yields CASSIGTWQPQHF.